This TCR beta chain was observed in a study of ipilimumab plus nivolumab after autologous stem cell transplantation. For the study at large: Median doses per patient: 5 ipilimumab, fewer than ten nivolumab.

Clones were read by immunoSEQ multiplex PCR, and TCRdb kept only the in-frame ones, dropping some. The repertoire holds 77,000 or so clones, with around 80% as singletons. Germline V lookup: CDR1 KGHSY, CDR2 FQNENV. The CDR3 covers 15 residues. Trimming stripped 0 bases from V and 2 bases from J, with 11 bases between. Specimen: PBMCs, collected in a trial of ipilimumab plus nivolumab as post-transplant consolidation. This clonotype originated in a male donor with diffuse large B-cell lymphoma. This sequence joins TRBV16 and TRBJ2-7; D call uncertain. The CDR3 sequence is CASSQSRGVTYEQYF. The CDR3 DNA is TGTGCCAGCAGCCAATCTCGTGGGGTTACCTACGAGCAGTACTTC.